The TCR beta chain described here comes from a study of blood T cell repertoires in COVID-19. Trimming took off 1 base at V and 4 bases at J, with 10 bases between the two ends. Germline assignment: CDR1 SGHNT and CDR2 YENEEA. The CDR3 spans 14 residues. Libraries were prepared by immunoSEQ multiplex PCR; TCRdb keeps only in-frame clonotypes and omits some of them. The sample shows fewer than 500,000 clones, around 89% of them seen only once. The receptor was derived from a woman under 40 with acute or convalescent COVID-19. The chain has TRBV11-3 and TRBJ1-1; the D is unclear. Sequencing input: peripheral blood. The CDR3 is CASSLGPVGTEAFF. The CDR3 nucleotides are TGTGCCAGCAGCTTAGGCCCGGTCGGCACTGAAGCTTTCTTT. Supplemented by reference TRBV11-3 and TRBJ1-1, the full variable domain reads EAGVVQSPRYKIIEKKQPVAFWCNPISGHNTLYWYLQNLGQGPELLIRYENEEAVDDSQLPKDRFSAERLKGVDSTLKIQPAELGDSAVYLCASSLGPVGTEAFFGQGTRLTVV.